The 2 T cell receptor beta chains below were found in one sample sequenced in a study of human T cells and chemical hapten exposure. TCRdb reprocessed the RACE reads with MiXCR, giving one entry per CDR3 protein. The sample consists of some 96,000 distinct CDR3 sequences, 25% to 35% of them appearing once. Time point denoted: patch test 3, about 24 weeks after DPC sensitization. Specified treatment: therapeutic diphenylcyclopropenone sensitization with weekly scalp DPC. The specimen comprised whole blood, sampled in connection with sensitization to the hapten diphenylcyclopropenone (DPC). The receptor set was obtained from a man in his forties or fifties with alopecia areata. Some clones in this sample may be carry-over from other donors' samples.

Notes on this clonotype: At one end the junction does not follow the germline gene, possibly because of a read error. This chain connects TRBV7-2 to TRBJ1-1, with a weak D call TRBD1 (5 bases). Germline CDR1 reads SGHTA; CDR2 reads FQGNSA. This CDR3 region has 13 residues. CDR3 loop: CASSLAERGRTSF. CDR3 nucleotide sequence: TGTGCCAGCAGCTTAGCCGAAAGGGGACGAACCTCTTTT.

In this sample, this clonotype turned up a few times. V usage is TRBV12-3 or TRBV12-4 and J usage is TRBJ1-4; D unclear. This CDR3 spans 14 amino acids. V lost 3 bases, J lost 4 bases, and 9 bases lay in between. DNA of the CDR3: TGTGCCAGCAGTTTTGAGTTCCTTAATGAAAAACTGTTTTTT. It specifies CASSFEFLNEKLFF.